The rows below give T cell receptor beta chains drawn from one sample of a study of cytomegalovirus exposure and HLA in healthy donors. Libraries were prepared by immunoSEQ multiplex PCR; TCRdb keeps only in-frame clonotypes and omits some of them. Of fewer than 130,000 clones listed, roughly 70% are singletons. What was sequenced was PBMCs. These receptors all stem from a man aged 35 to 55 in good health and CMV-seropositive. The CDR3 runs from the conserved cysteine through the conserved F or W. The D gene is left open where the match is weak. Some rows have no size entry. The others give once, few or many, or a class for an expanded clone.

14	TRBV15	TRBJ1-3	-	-	CATSTHRDSDTIYF	TGTGCCACCAGCACTCACAGGGATTCGGACACCATATATTTT
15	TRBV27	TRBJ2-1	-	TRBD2	CASSPRTSGSGEQFF	TGTGCCAGCAGTCCCCGGACTAGCGGGAGTGGTGAGCAGTTCTTC
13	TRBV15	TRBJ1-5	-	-	CATSRDHSQPQHF	TGTGCCACCAGCAGAGATCATTCTCAGCCCCAGCATTTT
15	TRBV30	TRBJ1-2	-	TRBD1	CAWGRTGGDSYGYTF	TGTGCCTGGGGTAGGACAGGGGGCGATAGCTATGGCTACACCTTC
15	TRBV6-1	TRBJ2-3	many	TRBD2	CATERLAGEADTQYF	TGTGCCACCGAGAGACTAGCGGGAGAGGCAGATACGCAGTATTTT
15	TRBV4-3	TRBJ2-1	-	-	CASRNGLAFYNEQFF	TGCGCCAGCAGAAACGGGCTAGCCTTCTACAATGAGCAGTTCTTC
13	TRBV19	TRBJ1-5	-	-	CASNSQQDQPQHF	TGTGCCAGCAACTCTCAACAGGATCAGCCCCAGCATTTT
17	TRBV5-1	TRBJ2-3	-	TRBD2	CASSLDPQREVTDTQYF	TGCGCCAGCAGCTTGGATCCCCAGCGGGAGGTCACAGATACGCAGTATTTT
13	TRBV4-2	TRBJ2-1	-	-	CASSVVTDNEQFF	TGTGCCAGCAGCGTGGTTACTGACAATGAGCAGTTCTTC
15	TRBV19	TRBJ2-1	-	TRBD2	CASSLAGSSYNEQFF	TGTGCCAGTAGTCTAGCGGGGAGCTCCTACAATGAGCAGTTCTTC
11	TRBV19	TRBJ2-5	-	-	CASRRGETQYF	TGTGCCAGCAGGAGGGGAGAGACCCAGTACTTC
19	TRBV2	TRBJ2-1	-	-	CASSTDRDFPLQLHNEQFF	TGTGCCAGCTCCACGGACCGGGACTTTCCGCTCCAGCTCCACAATGAGCAGTTCTTC
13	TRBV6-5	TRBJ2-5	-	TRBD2	CASSPGGAETQYF	TGTGCCAGCAGCCCCGGGGGGGCAGAGACCCAGTACTTC
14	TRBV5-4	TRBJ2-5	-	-	CASSSSRAGETQYF	TGTGCCAGCAGCTCGTCGAGGGCCGGGGAGACCCAGTACTTC
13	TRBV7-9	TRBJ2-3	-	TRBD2	CASRRLATDTQYF	TGTGCCAGCAGACGACTAGCCACAGATACGCAGTATTTT
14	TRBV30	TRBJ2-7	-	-	CAWSAGESAYEQYF	TGTGCCTGGAGTGCGGGAGAGTCCGCCTACGAGCAGTACTTC
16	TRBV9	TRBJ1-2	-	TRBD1	CASSATQGAGGYGYTF	TGTGCCAGCAGCGCAACTCAGGGGGCGGGCGGCTATGGCTACACCTTC
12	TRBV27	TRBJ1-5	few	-	CASSFGSQPQHF	TGTGCCAGCAGTTTTGGGAGCCAGCCCCAGCATTTT
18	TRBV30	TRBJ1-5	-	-	CAWSVGTGGLYGNQPRHF	TGTGCCTGGAGTGTGGGAACGGGAGGCCTCTATGGCAATCAGCCCCGGCATTTT
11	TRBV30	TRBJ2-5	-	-	CAWRMGETQYF	TGTGCCTGGCGTATGGGCGAGACCCAGTACTTC
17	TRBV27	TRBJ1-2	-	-	CASSFLPDPTANYGYTF	TGTGCCAGCAGTTTCCTCCCAGATCCGACAGCGAACTATGGCTACACCTTC
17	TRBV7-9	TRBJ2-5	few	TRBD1	CASSYWTGGGSQETQYF	TGTGCCAGCAGCTACTGGACAGGGGGAGGGTCCCAAGAGACCCAGTACTTC
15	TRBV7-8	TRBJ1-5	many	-	CASSLVGGGNQPQHF	TGTGCCAGCAGCTTAGTCGGGGGGGGCAATCAGCCCCAGCATTTT
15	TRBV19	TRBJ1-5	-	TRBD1	CASSTTGYSNQPQHF	TGTGCCAGTAGTACGACAGGGTATAGCAATCAGCCCCAGCATTTT
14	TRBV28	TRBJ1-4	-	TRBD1	CASRGQGRGEKLFF	TGTGCCAGCAGAGGACAGGGGAGAGGCGAAAAACTGTTTTTT
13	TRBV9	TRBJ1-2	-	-	CASSVGAAYGYTF	TGTGCCAGCAGCGTAGGGGCAGCCTATGGCTACACCTTC